This record covers a single T cell receptor (beta chain). The clone's antigen remains unknown. Base qualities were left out, and no much larger clone turns up one base away. Looking up the germline V gene yields CDR1 LGHNA and CDR2 YSLEER. The CDR3 goes from the cysteine to the phenylalanine over 14 residues. The kept DNA is CDR3 alone, 42 bases in frame from the first base. The junction carries 9 bases between V and J, which are trimmed by 1 base and 2 bases respectively. Libraries came from the immunoSEQ multiplex PCR assay. TCRdb's version of the immuneACCESS table is confined to in-frame rearrangements and falls short of the full clone set. An unresolved V gene accounts for under half of the shortfall where checked; the remainder is of unknown origin. This sample comprises about 36,000 clones, around 92% of them detected only once. More than 0.4% of the sample belongs to the ten largest clones.

This sample was taken from a study of T cell changes during pregnancy in multiple sclerosis (dated by TCRdb to about 2019). Study-wide context: The study examined how the T cell repertoire changed over the course of pregnancy in women with multiple sclerosis.

The material sequenced was CD4+ T cells from peripheral blood mononuclear cells, taken in the third trimester of pregnancy. The clonotype was recovered from a female donor in good health, enrolled as a control in a pregnancy study. The sequence joins TRBV4-3 to TRBJ2-7; the D gene lacks a confident call. In nucleotide form, the sequence is TGCGCCAGCAGCCAAGGAGGAAACGCCTACGAGCAGTACTTC. Its product reads: CASSQGGNAYEQYF.